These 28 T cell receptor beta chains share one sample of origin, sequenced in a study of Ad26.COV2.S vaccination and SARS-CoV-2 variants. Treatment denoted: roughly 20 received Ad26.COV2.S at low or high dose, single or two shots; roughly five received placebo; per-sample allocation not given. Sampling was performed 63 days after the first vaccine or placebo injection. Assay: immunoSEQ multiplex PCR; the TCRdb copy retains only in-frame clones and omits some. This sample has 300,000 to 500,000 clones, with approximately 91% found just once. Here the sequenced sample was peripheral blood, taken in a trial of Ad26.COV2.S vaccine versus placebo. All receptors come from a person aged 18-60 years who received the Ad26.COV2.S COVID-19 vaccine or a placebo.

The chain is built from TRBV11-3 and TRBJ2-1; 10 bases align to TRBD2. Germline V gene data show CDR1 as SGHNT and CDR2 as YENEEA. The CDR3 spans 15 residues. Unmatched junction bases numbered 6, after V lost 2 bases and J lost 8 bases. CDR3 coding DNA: TGTGCCAGCAGCTTAATCAGCGGGGGGGCCTATGAGCAGTTCTTC. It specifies CASSLISGGAYEQFF.

The CDR3: CASSPPVRGFGNTIYF. CDR3 bases: TGTGCCAGCAGCCCCCCGGTCAGGGGTTTTGGAAACACCATATATTTT. The rearrangement links TRBV7-9 to TRBJ1-3; D might be TRBD1 (6 bases). Looked up from germline, CDR1 is SEHNR and CDR2 is FQNEAQ (reference sequence). This CDR3 has 16 amino acids. V was clipped by 5 bases and J by 3 bases, with 17 bases between them.

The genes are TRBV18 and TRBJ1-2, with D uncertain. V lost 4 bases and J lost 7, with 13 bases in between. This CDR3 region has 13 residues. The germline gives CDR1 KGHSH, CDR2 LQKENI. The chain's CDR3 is CASSLNARSGYTF. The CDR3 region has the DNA TGTGCCAGCTCACTAAACGCAAGGTCTGGCTACACCTTC.

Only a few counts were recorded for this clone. In DNA form, the CDR3 reads TGTGCCAGCAGCTTGGTGGCCGGGACCGGCTACACCTTC. The encoded protein is CASSLVAGTGYTF. The J gene is TRBJ1-2, the V gene TRBV5-6, with D possibly TRBD1 on 5 matching bases. Germline V gene data show CDR1 as SGHDT and CDR2 as YYEEEE. This CDR3 has 13 residues. Deletions cut 0 bases from V and 8 bases from J, with 11 bases between.

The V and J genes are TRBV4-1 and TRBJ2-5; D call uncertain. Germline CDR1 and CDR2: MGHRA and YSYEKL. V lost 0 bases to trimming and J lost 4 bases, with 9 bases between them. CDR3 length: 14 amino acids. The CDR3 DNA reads TGCGCCAGCAGCCAAGAAATTGGCGGAGAGACCCAGTACTTC. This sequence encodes CASSQEIGGETQYF.

The CDR3 DNA follows: TGTGCCAGCAGGCAGTACAATGAGCAGTTCTTC. Protein: CASRQYNEQFF. The rearrangement uses TRBV6-5 and TRBJ2-1; D is unresolved. The V gene lost 6 bases and the J gene lost 4 bases, with 4 bases spanning the gap. The germline CDR1 and CDR2 sequences are MNHEY and SVGAGI. This CDR3 has 11 residues.

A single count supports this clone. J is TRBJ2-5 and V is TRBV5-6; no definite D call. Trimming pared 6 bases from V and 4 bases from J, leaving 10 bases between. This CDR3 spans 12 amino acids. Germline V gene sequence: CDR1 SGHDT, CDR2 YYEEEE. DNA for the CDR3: TGTGCCAGCACTACGAATGGAGAGACCCAGTACTTC. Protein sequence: CASTTNGETQYF. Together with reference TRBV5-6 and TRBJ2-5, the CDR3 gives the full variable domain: DAGVTQSPTHLIKTRGQQVTLRCSPKSGHDTVSWYQQALGQGPQFIFQYYEEEERQRGNFPDRFSGHQFPNYSSELNVNALLLGDSALYLCASTTNGETQYFGPGTRLLVL.

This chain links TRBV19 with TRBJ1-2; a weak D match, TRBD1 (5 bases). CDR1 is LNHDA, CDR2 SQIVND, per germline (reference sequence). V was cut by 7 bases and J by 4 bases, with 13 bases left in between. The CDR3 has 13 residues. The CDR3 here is CASNPGRGYGYTF. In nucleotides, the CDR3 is TGTGCCAGTAACCCCGGTAGGGGCTATGGCTACACCTTC. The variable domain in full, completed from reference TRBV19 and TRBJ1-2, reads DGGITQSPKYLFRKEGQNVTLSCEQNLNHDAMYWYRQDPGQGLRLIYYSQIVNDFQKGDIAEGYSVSREKKESFPLTVTSAQKNPTAFYLCASNPGRGYGYTFGSGTRLTVV.

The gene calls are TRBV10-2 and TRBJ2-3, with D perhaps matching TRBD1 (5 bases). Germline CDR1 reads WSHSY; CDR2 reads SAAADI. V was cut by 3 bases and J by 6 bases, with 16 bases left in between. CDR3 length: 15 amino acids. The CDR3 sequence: CASSDQDVKGDTQYF. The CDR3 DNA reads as TGCGCCAGCAGTGACCAGGATGTCAAGGGGGATACGCAGTATTTT.

Written as DNA, the CDR3 is TGTGCCAGCAGTAGGGACAGTAGGCAGCCCCAGCATTTT. It yields the protein CASSRDSRQPQHF. The gene calls are TRBV6-5 and TRBJ1-5; 7 nucleotides agree with TRBD1. This CDR3 comprises 13 residues. V gave up 5 bases and J gave up 7 bases; unmatched junction bases: 5. Germline loops: CDR1 MNHEY, CDR2 SVGAGI.

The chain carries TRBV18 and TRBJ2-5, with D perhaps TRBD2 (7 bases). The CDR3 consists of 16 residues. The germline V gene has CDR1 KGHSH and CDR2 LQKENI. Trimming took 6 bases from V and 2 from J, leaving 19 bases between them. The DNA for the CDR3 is TGTGCCAGCTCGCTCACTGGCGGGGGCTTTCAAGAGACCCAGTACTTC. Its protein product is CASSLTGGGFQETQYF.

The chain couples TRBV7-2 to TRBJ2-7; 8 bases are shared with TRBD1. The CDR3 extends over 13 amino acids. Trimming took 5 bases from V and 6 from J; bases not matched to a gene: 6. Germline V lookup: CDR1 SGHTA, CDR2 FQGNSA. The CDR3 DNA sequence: TGTGCCAGCAGCCTCGGACAGGGCGTCGAGCAGTACTTC. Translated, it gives CASSLGQGVEQYF.

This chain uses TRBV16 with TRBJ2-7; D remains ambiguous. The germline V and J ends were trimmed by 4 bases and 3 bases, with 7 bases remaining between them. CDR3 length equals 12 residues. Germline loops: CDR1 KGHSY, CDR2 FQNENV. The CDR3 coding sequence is TGTGCCAGCAGCCTGTTGGGCTACGAGCAGTACTTC. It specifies CASSLLGYEQYF.

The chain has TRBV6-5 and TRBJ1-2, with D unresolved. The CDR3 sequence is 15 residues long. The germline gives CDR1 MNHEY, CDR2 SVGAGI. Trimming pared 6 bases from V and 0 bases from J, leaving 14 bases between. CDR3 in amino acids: CASRLILIANYGYTF. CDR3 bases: TGTGCCAGCAGGCTAATACTGATAGCTAACTATGGCTACACCTTC.

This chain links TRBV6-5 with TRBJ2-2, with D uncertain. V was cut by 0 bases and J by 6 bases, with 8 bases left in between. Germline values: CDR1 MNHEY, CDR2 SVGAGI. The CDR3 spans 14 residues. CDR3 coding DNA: TGTGCCAGCAGTTACTCTTCTTTTGCCGGGGAGCTGTTTTTT. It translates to CASSYSSFAGELFF.

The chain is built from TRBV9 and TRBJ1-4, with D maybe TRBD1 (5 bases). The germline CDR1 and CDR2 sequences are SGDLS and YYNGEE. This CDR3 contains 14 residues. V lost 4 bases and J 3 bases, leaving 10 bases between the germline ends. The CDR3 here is CASSRRGSNEKLFF. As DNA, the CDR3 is TGTGCCAGCAGCCGCCGGGGGTCTAATGAAAAACTGTTTTTT.

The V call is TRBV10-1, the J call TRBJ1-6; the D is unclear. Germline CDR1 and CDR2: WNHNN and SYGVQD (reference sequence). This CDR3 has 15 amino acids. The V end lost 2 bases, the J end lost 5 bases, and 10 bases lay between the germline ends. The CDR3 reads CASSEPTTDNSPLHF. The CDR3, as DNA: TGCGCCAGCAGTGAGCCTACTACCGATAATTCACCCCTCCACTTT.

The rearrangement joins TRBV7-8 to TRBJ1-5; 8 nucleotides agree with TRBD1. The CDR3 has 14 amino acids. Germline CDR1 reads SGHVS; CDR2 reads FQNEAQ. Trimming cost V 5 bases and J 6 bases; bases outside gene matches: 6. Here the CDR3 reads CASSPRGRIQPQHF. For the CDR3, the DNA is TGTGCCAGCAGCCCCAGGGGGCGAATTCAGCCCCAGCATTTT.

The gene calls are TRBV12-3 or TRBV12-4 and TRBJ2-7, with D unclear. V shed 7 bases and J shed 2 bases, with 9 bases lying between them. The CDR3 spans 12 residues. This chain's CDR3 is CASKAGPYEQYF. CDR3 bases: TGTGCCAGCAAAGCAGGTCCCTACGAGCAGTACTTC.

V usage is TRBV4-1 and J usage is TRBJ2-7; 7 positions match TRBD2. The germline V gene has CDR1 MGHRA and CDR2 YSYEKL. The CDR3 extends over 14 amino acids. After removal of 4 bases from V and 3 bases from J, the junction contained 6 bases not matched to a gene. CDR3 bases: TGCGCCAGCAGCCCTGGGGGGGACGGCTACGAGCAGTACTTC. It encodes CASSPGGDGYEQYF.

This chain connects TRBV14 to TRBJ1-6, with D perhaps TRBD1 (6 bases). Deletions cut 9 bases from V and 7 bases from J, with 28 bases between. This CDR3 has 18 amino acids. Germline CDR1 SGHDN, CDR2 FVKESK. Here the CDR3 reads CARSNRLLQGLENSPLHF. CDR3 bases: TGTGCCAGGTCGAATAGGCTTCTACAGGGTCTGGAAAATTCACCCCTCCACTTT.

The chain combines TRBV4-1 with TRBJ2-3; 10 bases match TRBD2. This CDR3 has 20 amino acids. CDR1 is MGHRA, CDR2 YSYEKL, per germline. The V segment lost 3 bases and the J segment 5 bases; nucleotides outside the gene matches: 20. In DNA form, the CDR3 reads TGCGCCAGCAGCCACTCGCTAGGATTAGCGGGGGGCCGCCCGGGAGATACGCAGTATTTT. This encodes CASSHSLGLAGGRPGDTQYF.

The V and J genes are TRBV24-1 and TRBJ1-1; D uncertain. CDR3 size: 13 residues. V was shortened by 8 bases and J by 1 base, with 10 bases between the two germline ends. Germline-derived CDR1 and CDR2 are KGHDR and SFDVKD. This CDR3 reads CATKARGNTEAFF. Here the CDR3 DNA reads TGTGCCACCAAGGCCAGAGGGAACACTGAAGCTTTCTTT.

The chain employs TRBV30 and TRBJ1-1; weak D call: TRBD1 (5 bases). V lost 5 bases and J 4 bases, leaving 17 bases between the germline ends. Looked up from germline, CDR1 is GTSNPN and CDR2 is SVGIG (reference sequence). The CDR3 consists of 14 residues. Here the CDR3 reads CAWEPGFLGTEAFF. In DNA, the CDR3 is TGTGCCTGGGAACCAGGGTTCCTTGGCACTGAAGCTTTCTTT.

Here the CDR3 DNA reads TGTGCCAGCAGTGACTGGGACAGGGGAGGGACAGATACGCAGTATTTT. It encodes CASSDWDRGGTDTQYF. The chain joins TRBV6-1 to TRBJ2-3, with 10 bases that match TRBD1. The germline V gene has CDR1 MNHNS and CDR2 SASEGT. V was pared by 3 bases and J by 3 bases, with 6 bases of the junction left unmatched. The CDR3 totals 16 residues.

The CDR3: CASSFQGFTGELFF. The DNA for the CDR3 is TGTGCCAGCAGCTTTCAGGGGTTCACCGGGGAGCTGTTTTTT. The J gene is TRBJ2-2, the V gene TRBV7-9; possible D gene TRBD1, 6 bases. CDR1 and CDR2 (germline): SEHNR, FQNEAQ (reference sequence). V was trimmed by 3 bases and J by 4 bases, leaving 9 bases between them. This CDR3 is built from 14 residues.

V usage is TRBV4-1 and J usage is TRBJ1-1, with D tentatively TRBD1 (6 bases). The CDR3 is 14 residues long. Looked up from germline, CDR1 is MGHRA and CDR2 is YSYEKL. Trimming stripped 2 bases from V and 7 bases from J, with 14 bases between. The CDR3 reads CASSQTGRVVEAFF. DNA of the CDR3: TGCGCCAGCAGCCAAACAGGGAGAGTTGTTGAAGCTTTCTTT.

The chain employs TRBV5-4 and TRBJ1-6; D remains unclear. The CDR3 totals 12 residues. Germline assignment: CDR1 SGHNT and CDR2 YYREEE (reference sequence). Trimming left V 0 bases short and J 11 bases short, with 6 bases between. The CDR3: CASSLGVTPLHF. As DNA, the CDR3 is TGTGCCAGCAGCTTGGGTGTTACACCCCTCCACTTT.